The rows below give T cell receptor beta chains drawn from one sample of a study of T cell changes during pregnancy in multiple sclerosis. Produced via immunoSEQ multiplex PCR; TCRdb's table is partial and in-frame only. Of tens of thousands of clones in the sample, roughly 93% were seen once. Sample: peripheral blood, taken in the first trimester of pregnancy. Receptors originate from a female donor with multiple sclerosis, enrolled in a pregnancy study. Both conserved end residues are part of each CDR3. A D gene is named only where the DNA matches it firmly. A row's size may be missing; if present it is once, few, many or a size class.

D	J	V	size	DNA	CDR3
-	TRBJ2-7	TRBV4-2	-	TGTGCCAGCAGCCAAGATAATTCCCTAGATTCGCGCTACGAGCAGTACTTC	CASSQDNSLDSRYEQYF
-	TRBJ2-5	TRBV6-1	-	TGTGCCAGCAGTATCCAGCGGAGACAAGAGACCCAGTACTTC	CASSIQRRQETQYF
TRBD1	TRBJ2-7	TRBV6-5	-	TGTGCCAGCAGTTACCCGGGACAGGCTGCCTACGAGCAGTACTTC	CASSYPGQAAYEQYF
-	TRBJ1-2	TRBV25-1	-	TGTGCCAGCAGTGAATCCAGGGTACACGATGGCTACACCTTC	CASSESRVHDGYTF
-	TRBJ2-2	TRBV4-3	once	TGCGCCAGCAGCCAAGGAGCTCTGGATCGGGGCACCGGGGAGCTGTTTTTT	CASSQGALDRGTGELFF
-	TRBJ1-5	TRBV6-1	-	TGTGCCAGCAGACCCCAGGGGAGTGGGCATCAGCCCCAGCATTTT	CASRPQGSGHQPQHF
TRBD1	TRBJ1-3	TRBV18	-	TGTGCCAGCTCACCGGGGACAGAGGGAAACACCATATATTTT	CASSPGTEGNTIYF
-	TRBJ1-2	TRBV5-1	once	TGCGCCAGCAGCTCGGTTGGTTTCAGGGGTCTAGGAGGCTACACCTTC	CASSSVGFRGLGGYTF
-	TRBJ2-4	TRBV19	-	TGTGCCAGTAGTGCCAGGGGTGGTGAAAACATTCAGTACTTC	CASSARGGENIQYF
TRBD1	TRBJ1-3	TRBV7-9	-	TGTGCCAGCAGCTCAGGGGACAGGGGAACGGGAAACACCATATATTTT	CASSSGDRGTGNTIYF
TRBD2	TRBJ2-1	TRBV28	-	TGTGCCAGCAGGGATTGGGTGGGAGGGGTGAGGGGCAATGAGCAGTTCTTC	CASRDWVGGVRGNEQFF
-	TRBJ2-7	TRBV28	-	TGTGCCAGCAGCGGCCACAGGGACGCGTACGAGCAGTACTTC	CASSGHRDAYEQYF
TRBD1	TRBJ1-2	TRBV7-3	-	TGTGCCAGCAGCTTAAGGCAGGGGGCGAACTATGGCTACACCTTC	CASSLRQGANYGYTF
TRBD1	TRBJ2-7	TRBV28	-	TGTGCCAGCAGTCCCGGTGGGACAGGTAACGAGCAGTACTTC	CASSPGGTGNEQYF
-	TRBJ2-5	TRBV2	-	TGTGCCAGCAGTGAAGCGCGTCCCGGAGGTCAAGAGACCCAGTACTTC	CASSEARPGGQETQYF
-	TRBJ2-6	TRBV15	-	TGTGCCACCAGCGGGGGGGGCTCCCGGGGAGGGGCCAACGTCCTGACTTTC	CATSGGGSRGGANVLTF
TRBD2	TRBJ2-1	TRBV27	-	TGTGCCAGCAGTTTTTTAGCGGGAGGGAGGGGTGAGCAGTTCTTC	CASSFLAGGRGEQFF
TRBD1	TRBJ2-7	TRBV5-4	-	TGTGCCAGTAAGGACAGGGGGCGCGACGAGCAGTACTTC	CASKDRGRDEQYF
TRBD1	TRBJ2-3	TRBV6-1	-	TGTGCCAGCAGTGCGGGCAGGGGGTTCGGATCAGATACGCAGTATTTT	CASSAGRGFGSDTQYF
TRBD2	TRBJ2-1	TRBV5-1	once	TGCGCCAGCAGCCCGGTCAGGGCGGGGGGATGGGATAATGAGCAGTTCTTC	CASSPVRAGGWDNEQFF
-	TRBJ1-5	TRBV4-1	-	TGCGCCAGCAGCCCCACTCCACAGGGTTATAGCAATCAGCCCCAGCATTTT	CASSPTPQGYSNQPQHF
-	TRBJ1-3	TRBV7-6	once	TGTGCCAGCAGCGGGCTGACTGGAAACACCATATATTTT	CASSGLTGNTIYF
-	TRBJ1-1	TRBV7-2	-	TGTGCCAGCAGGTTCCAGATGAACACTGAAGCTTTCTTT	CASRFQMNTEAFF
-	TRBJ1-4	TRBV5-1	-	TGCGCCAGCAGCTTGGAAGGGGCTACTAATGAAAAACTGTTTTTT	CASSLEGATNEKLFF
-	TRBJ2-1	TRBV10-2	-	TGCGCCGTCTCGAGGGCGGGATACAATGAGCAGTTCTTC	CAVSRAGYNEQFF
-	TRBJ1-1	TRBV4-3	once	TGCGCCAGCAGCCAAACCCTCGGTTTAATATCTGAAGCTTTCTTT	CASSQTLGLISEAFF
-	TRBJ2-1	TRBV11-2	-	TGTGCCAGCAGCTCTTCGGGACTTTCCTACAATGAGCAGTTCTTC	CASSSSGLSYNEQFF
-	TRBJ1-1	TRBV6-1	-	TGTGCCAGCAGTACCTCGACGGGAAAGCCTGAAGCTTTCTTT	CASSTSTGKPEAFF
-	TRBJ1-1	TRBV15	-	TGTGCCACCAAAAACGACGTCCGTGGAGTGACTGAAGCTTTCTTT	CATKNDVRGVTEAFF
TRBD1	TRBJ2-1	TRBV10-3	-	TGTGCCATCAGACCGGGACAGGGGGCGTCGGGAAACAATGAGCAGTTCTTC	CAIRPGQGASGNNEQFF
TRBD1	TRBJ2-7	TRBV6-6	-	TGTGCCAGCAGCCTCGGACAGGGGGCCCAAAACGAGCAGTACTTC	CASSLGQGAQNEQYF
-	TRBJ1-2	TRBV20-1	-	TGCAGTGCCCGGACAGAGAATGGCTACACCTTC	CSARTENGYTF
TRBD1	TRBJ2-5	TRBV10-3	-	TGTGCCATCAGTGAGCGAGGACAGGGTGTGGAGACCCAGTACTTC	CAISERGQGVETQYF
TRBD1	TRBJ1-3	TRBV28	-	TGTGCCAGCAGCTACCGGGACAGGATTGACACCATATATTTT	CASSYRDRIDTIYF
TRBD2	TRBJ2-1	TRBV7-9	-	TGTGCCAGCAGCCCACTCCCTAGCGGGAGTATCAATGAGCAGTTCTTC	CASSPLPSGSINEQFF
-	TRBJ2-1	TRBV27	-	TGTGCCAGCAGTTCTAGCGTCGGTGGGGAGCAGTTCTTC	CASSSSVGGEQFF
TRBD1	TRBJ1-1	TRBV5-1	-	TGCGCCAGCAGCTTGAGGACAGGGGTATCCACTGAAGCTTTCTTT	CASSLRTGVSTEAFF
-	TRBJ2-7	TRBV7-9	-	TGTGCCAGCAGCTTAGCCTTGCAGAACTACGAGCAGTACTTC	CASSLALQNYEQYF
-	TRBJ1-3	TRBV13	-	TGTGCCAGCAGCTTATCACACAGGGTCTCTGGAAACACCATATATTTT	CASSLSHRVSGNTIYF
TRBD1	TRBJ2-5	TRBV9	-	TGTGCCAGCAGCCCGCAGGCTCATGGGACAGGGATTGGGGAGACCCAGTACTTC	CASSPQAHGTGIGETQYF
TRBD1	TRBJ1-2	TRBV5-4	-	TGTGCCAGCAGCCTGACAGGGGGTAAAGTCTATGGCTACACCTTC	CASSLTGGKVYGYTF
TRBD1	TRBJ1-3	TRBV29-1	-	TGCAGCGTTGAAGGGACAGGACCGAGCTCTGGAAACACCATATATTTT	CSVEGTGPSSGNTIYF
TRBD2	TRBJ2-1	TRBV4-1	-	TGCGCCAGCAGCCAAGATTTACTAGCGGGAGAGGTTGAGCAGTTCTTC	CASSQDLLAGEVEQFF
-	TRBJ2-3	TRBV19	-	TGTGCCAGTAGTATAGGGGGGGTGCACTTATCTAGCACAGATACGCAGTATTTT	CASSIGGVHLSSTDTQYF
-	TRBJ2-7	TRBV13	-	TGTGCCAGCAGCTTCTCCGGGAGTAATATCTACGAGCAGTACTTC	CASSFSGSNIYEQYF
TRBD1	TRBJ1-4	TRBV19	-	TGTGCCAGTAGTACGGGCAGGGGGCTGGCTAATGAAAAACTGTTTTTT	CASSTGRGLANEKLFF
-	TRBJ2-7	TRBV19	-	TGTGCCAGTAGCGAAACAGGCTCCTACGAGCAGTACTTC	CASSETGSYEQYF
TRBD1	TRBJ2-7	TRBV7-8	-	TGTGCCAGCAAAGGGGACAGGTCACACTCGTCGGGCGAGCAGTACTTC	CASKGDRSHSSGEQYF
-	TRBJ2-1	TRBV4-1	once	TGCGCCAGCAGCTTACAGGACCTAATTCAAACCGGTGAGCAGTTCTTC	CASSLQDLIQTGEQFF
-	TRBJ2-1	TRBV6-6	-	TGTGCCAGCAGTTCTCAGGGACTTCTAGGAGGGGAGCAGTTCTTC	CASSSQGLLGGEQFF
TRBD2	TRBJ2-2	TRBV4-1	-	TGCGCCAGCAGCCAAGATCCTAGCGGGAACTGGGCCGGGGAGCTGTTTTTT	CASSQDPSGNWAGELFF
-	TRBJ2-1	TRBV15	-	TGTGCCACCAGCACCCGACTTCGGAGGGAGCCTTACAATGAGCAGTTCTTC	CATSTRLRREPYNEQFF
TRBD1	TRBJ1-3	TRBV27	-	TGTGCCAGCAGTACCCGACAGGGGGCTGGAAACACCATATATTTT	CASSTRQGAGNTIYF
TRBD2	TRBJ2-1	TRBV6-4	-	TGTGCCAGCAGTGACTCGAGGCAGGGAGGGTACAATGAGCAGTTCTTC	CASSDSRQGGYNEQFF
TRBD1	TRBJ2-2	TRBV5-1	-	TGCGCCAGCAGCTTAGGGGACAGATTTAACACCGGGGAGCTGTTTTTT	CASSLGDRFNTGELFF
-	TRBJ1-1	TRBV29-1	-	TGCAGCGTTGAGGGCAGGGGTGACACTGAAGCTTTCTTT	CSVEGRGDTEAFF
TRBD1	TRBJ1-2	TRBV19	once	TGTGCCAGTAGGACGGCAGGGGGCGCGAATGGCTACACCTTC	CASRTAGGANGYTF
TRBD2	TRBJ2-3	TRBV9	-	TGTGCCAGCAGCCCCACGCTGGGGACTAGCGGGACTGACACAGATACGCAGTATTTT	CASSPTLGTSGTDTDTQYF
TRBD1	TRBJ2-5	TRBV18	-	TGTGCCAGCTCACTCGGACAGGCGGTGGTGACCCAGTACTTC	CASSLGQAVVTQYF
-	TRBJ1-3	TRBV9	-	TGTGCCAGCAGCACCCAGGGATCCTCTGGAAACACCATATATTTT	CASSTQGSSGNTIYF